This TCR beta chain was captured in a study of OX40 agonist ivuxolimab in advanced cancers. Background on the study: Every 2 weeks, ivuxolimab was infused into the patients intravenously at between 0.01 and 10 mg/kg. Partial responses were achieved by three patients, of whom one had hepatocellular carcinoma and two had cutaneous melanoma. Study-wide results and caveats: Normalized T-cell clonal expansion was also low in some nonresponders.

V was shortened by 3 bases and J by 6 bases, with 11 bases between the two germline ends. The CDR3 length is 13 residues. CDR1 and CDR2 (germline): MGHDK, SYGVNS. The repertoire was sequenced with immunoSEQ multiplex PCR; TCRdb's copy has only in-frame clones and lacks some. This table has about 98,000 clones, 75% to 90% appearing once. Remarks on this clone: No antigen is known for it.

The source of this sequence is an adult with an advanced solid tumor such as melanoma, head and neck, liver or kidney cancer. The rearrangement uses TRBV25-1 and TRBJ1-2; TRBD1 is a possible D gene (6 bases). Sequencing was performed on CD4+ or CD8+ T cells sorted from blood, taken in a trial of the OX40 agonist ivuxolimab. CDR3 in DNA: TGTGCCAGCAGTGAGGGCAGGGGTGATGGCTACACCTTC. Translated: CASSEGRGDGYTF.